This section outlines one T cell receptor beta chain sequence together with its context. The entry originates in a study of blood T cell repertoires in COVID-19. Study details: Whether acute or convalescent, the COVID-19 samples came from the United States, Italy and Spain.

Germline V gene lookup returns CDR1 MGHRA and CDR2 YSYEKL. This CDR3 has 16 residues. Trimming at V came to 0 bases and at J to 5 bases, leaving 7 bases not matched to a gene. The protocol was immunoSEQ multiplex PCR, while the TCRdb copy is restricted to in-frame clones and leaves out a portion. Of 30,000 to 40,000 clones in the sample, roughly 84% are singletons; the top ten hold more than 13%. This receptor was identified in a man in his 60s with active COVID-19. The gene calls are TRBV4-1 and TRBJ2-3, with TRBD1 matching over 8 bases. Sequenced: peripheral blood. As DNA, the CDR3 is TGCGCCAGCAGCCAAGAAGTCGGACAGGGTAAAGATACGCAGTATTTT. Amino acids: CASSQEVGQGKDTQYF.